Below, 21 T cell receptor beta chains from the same sample are listed, as sequenced in a study of CXCR3-negative and CXCR3-positive naive CD8 T cells. General study points: Relative to CXCR3-negative naive cells, CXCR3-positive naive cells had more hydrophobic TRB CDR3s.

The antigens of these receptors remain unknown. cDNA libraries for TRB were generated by 5' RACE incorporating UMI labels. TCRdb reprocessed the 5' RACE reads; each CDR3 protein has one entry and no DNA is given. This sample lists about 130,000 distinct CDR3 sequences; its ten largest clones have around 0.54%. Material for sequencing was naive CXCR3+ CD8+ T cells from blood. Described subset: CD45RO-CCR7+CD27+CD95- naive CD8+ T cells expressing CXCR3 (TNR3+). These TCRs come from a human donor in good health. Some clones in this sample may be carry-over from other donors' samples.

This chain uses TRBV6-5 with TRBJ2-2; the D gene TCRdb calls, TRBD1, cannot be checked with no DNA. The CDR3 is made up of 15 amino acids. The germline CDR1 and CDR2 sequences are MNHEY and SVGAGI. CDR3 sequence: CASRYRGLDTGELFF.

The chain has TRBV7-6 and TRBJ2-3; absent DNA, TCRdb's TRBD1 call cannot be checked. The germline V gene encodes CDR1 SGHVS and CDR2 FNYEAQ. This CDR3 is 13 amino acids long. The CDR3 loop reads CASSLTGSDTQYF.

The chain has TRBV5-4 and TRBJ2-5. This CDR3 region has 13 residues. The germline V gene encodes CDR1 SGHNT and CDR2 YYREEE (reference sequence). The CDR3: CASSGGFQETQYF.

This chain joins TRBV3-1 and TRBJ2-1; TCRdb outputs TRBD1, but without DNA this stays unchecked. Germline V gene sequence: CDR1 LGHDT, CDR2 YNNKEL (reference sequence). The CDR3 is 14 residues long. The CDR3 spells CASSPRGSYNEQFF.

The V and J genes are TRBV10-3 and TRBJ2-3; the D gene TCRdb calls, TRBD1, cannot be checked with no DNA. From germline, CDR1 is ENHRY and CDR2 SYGVKD. This CDR3 has 17 residues. This CDR3 reads CARSYPRGESGTDTQYF.

The chain recombines TRBV6-1 with TRBJ2-7. The germline V gene encodes CDR1 MNHNS and CDR2 SASEGT. This CDR3 spans 17 amino acids. The CDR3 loop is CASSEALGRSALYEQYF.

V and J are TRBV2 and TRBJ2-3. Germline assignment: CDR1 SNHLY and CDR2 FYNNEI. There are 14 residues in the CDR3. CDR3 sequence: CASSGGRIPDTQYF.

The V call is TRBV5-1, the J call TRBJ2-1. Germline V gene data show CDR1 as SGHRS and CDR2 as YFSETQ. This CDR3 has 13 amino acids. This CDR3 reads CASSLPTYNEQFF. Filled out from reference TRBV5-1 and TRBJ2-1, the complete variable domain reads KAGVTQTPRYLIKTRGQQVTLSCSPISGHRSVSWYQQTPGQGLQFLFEYFSETQRNKGNFPGRFSGRQFSNSRSEMNVSTLELGDSALYLCASSLPTYNEQFFGPGTRLTVL.

The rearrangement joins TRBV29-1 to TRBJ2-7. The CDR3 is 11 residues long. Germline values: CDR1 SQVTM, CDR2 ANQGSEA. CDR3 residues: CSVDSSYEQYF.

The chain links TRBV27 to TRBJ2-1; TCRdb lists TRBD1, though no DNA is available to test this call. Germline CDR1 and CDR2: MNHEY and SMNVEV (reference sequence). The CDR3 has 14 amino acids. CDR3 amino acids: CASSPLGAYNEQFF.

The rearrangement uses TRBV29-1 and TRBJ2-7; TCRdb indicates TRBD1, and absent DNA this call remains unverified. Germline V CDR1 and CDR2: SQVTM, ANQGSEA. The CDR3 has 13 residues. CDR3 loop: CSVSGGSSYEQYF.

The chain couples TRBV5-1 to TRBJ2-7. Per germline, CDR1 SGHRS and CDR2 YFSETQ. This CDR3 is 13 amino acids long. CDR3 sequence: CASSLRLSYEQYF.

The gene calls are TRBV6-5 and TRBJ1-1. The germline V gene has CDR1 MNHEY and CDR2 SVGAGI. The CDR3 has 14 amino acids. The CDR3 protein is CASSYSRGSTEAFF.

The chain uses TRBV7-6 and TRBJ1-1. Germline-derived CDR1 and CDR2 are SGHVS and FNYEAQ. This CDR3 region has 13 residues. The CDR3 spells CASSSGVGTAAFF.

V usage is TRBV28 and J usage is TRBJ2-7; TCRdb picks TRBD1, but there is no DNA to check that call. Germline-derived CDR1 and CDR2 are MDHEN and SYDVKM. This CDR3 has 14 amino acids. The CDR3 protein is CASSYGTATYEQYF.

CDR3: CASSEWGGQSGTEAFF. This rearrangement joins TRBV25-1 to TRBJ1-1; TCRdb indicates TRBD1, and absent DNA this call remains unverified. CDR1 and CDR2 (germline): MGHDK, SYGVNS. The CDR3 sequence is 16 residues long.

The chain has TRBV29-1 and TRBJ2-7; TCRdb names TRBD1, which stays unverified in the absence of DNA. The CDR3 extends over 15 amino acids. Per the germline V gene, CDR1 is SQVTM and CDR2 is ANQGSEA. The CDR3 sequence is CSVDPGTGGSYEQYF.

V usage is TRBV5-1 and J usage is TRBJ1-6; TCRdb calls TRBD1, which cannot be checked without DNA. Per the germline V gene, CDR1 is SGHRS and CDR2 is YFSETQ. This CDR3 has 19 residues. The CDR3 is CASSLALEGTAAGNSPLHF.

This sequence joins TRBV30 and TRBJ2-7; TCRdb lists TRBD2, though no DNA is available to test this call. CDR3 length equals 12 residues. CDR1 and CDR2 from the germline V gene are GTSNPN and SVGIG (reference sequence). This CDR3 is CAWDIGPPEQYF.

The genes are TRBV12-3 or TRBV12-4 and TRBJ2-7; TCRdb's D call, TRBD1, is unchecked because there is no DNA. This CDR3 is 13 amino acids long. The CDR3 region is CASTETGENEQYF.

The chain combines TRBV23-1 with TRBJ2-1; checking the TCRdb D call of TRBD1 is not possible without DNA. TRBV23-1 is given ORF status, its function remaining uncertain. This CDR3 is built from 18 residues. CDR3 region: CASTRGRRDTGTYNEQFF.